The 30 T cell receptor beta chains below were found in one sample sequenced in a study of T cell repertoires in aging, cancer and after chemotherapy. Rearranged V-D-J TRB sequences were amplified with a mixed TRB-A/B primer pool. In TCRdb, the multiplex PCR reads were re-called with MiXCR into one record per CDR3 protein. This table holds several thousand distinct CDR3 sequences, 44% found once. Amplification of TCR beta used genomic DNA extracted from peripheral blood. The sequencing input was blood. The origin of the receptors is a human donor with a blood cancer.

This sequence joins TRBV6-5 and TRBJ2-4; TRBD2 agrees at 7 bases. Germline V lookup: CDR1 MNHEY, CDR2 SVGAGI. The trim removed 8 bases at V and 5 bases at J, leaving 3 bases unmatched. This CDR3 spans 12 amino acids. In DNA, the CDR3 is TGTGCCAGCGGGAGGGTAGAAAACATTCAGTACTTC. Amino acid sequence: CASGRVENIQYF.

This clonotype was observed a few times. V and J are TRBV5-1 and TRBJ2-3; 8 bases are shared with TRBD2. V shed 6 bases, J shed 9 bases, and the junction held 18 bases outside the gene matches. There are 16 residues in the CDR3. The germline V gene encodes CDR1 SGHRS and CDR2 YFSETQ. The CDR3 protein is CASTLLTSGERGTQYF. CDR3 nucleotides: TGCGCCAGCACCCTCCTAACTAGCGGCGAGCGGGGAACGCAGTATTTT. Using reference TRBV5-1 and TRBJ2-3 for the parts outside the CDR3, the full variable domain is KAGVTQTPRYLIKTRGQQVTLSCSPISGHRSVSWYQQTPGQGLQFLFEYFSETQRNKGNFPGRFSGRQFSNSRSEMNVSTLELGDSALYLCASTLLTSGERGTQYFGPGTRLTVL.

CDR3 in amino acids: CASSSRTVGSRNEQFF. The CDR3 DNA sequence: TGTGCCAGCAGCTCTCGGACAGTGGGATCGAGGAATGAGCAGTTCTTC. The J gene is TRBJ2-1, the V gene TRBV7-9, with a tentative D call TRBD1 (6 bases). The CDR3 has 16 amino acids. Trimming removed 4 bases at V and 7 bases at J, with 20 bases between. Germline values: CDR1 SEHNR, CDR2 FQNEAQ (reference sequence).

This clonotype was seen more than once but under ten times. V is TRBV19 and J is TRBJ2-2; TRBD1 matches at 7 bases. V gave up 5 bases and J gave up 0 bases; unmatched junction bases: 3. CDR1 and CDR2 from the germline V gene are LNHDA and SQIVND (reference sequence). The CDR3 runs to 15 residues. In DNA form, the CDR3 reads TGTGCCAGTAGTTTTGGGACAGCGAACACCGGGGAGCTGTTTTTT. This sequence encodes CASSFGTANTGELFF.

With respect to this clonotype: This could be a read error, since a much larger clone is one nucleotide away. The CDR3 is CSVDRGIQETKYF. CDR3 nucleotide sequence: TGCAGCGTTGACCGGGGGATCCAAGAGACCAAGTACTTC. The chain has TRBV29-1 and TRBJ2-5; D possibly corresponds to TRBD2 (6 bases). Per the germline V gene, CDR1 is SQVTM and CDR2 is ANQGSEA. CDR3 length: 13 residues.

This clonotype was observed a handful of times. The chain employs TRBV7-6 and TRBJ2-3; 8 bases line up with TRBD2. V was clipped by 3 bases and J by 2 bases; unmatched bases: 4. Germline assignment: CDR1 SGHVS and CDR2 FNYEAQ. This CDR3 region has 15 residues. The CDR3, as DNA: TGTGCCAGCAGCTTTTCGCGGGGGGACACAGATACGCAGTATTTT. Translated: CASSFSRGDTDTQYF.

The J gene is TRBJ1-1, the V gene TRBV6-4; no clear D gene. The V end was cut by 6 bases, the J end by 4 bases, with 12 bases between. Germline V gene data show CDR1 as MRHNA and CDR2 as SNTAGT. There are 13 residues in the CDR3. The CDR3 reads CASSHGVVTEAFF. DNA of the CDR3: TGTGCCAGCAGCCACGGGGTGGTCACTGAAGCTTTCTTT.

This chain connects TRBV11-2 to TRBJ1-4; 7 nucleotides match TRBD1. Trimming took 4 bases from V and 5 from J; bases not matched to a gene: 7. CDR3 length: 15 amino acids. The germline CDR1 and CDR2 sequences are SGHAT and FQNNGV. CDR3 amino acids: CASSYRGRGNEKLFF. The CDR3 DNA sequence: TGTGCCAGCAGCTACAGGGGCCGGGGCAATGAAAAACTGTTTTTT.

J is TRBJ1-5 and V is TRBV6-1; possible D gene TRBD1, 5 bases. Germline CDR1 and CDR2: MNHNS and SASEGT. The V gene lost 0 bases and the J gene lost 2 bases, with 11 bases spanning the gap. This CDR3 has 16 residues. This CDR3 is CASSEAAGAGNQPQHF. CDR3 sequence (DNA): TGTGCCAGCAGTGAAGCGGCCGGGGCTGGCAATCAGCCCCAGCATTTT.

This clonotype was observed a few times. The chain has TRBV18 and TRBJ2-1, with 8 bases fitting TRBD1. The CDR3 runs 15 residues. With 3 bases clipped from V and 2 bases from J, the junction kept 3 bases outside the gene matches. CDR1 is KGHSH, CDR2 LQKENI, per germline. CDR3 nucleotide sequence: TGTGCCAGCTCACCGGGGACAGGACCCTACAATGAGCAGTTCTTC. The encoded protein is CASSPGTGPYNEQFF.

A note on this clonotype: The junction shows a germline mismatch at one end, possibly a read error. The chain uses TRBV5-1 and TRBJ2-2; possible D gene TRBD1, 5 bases. This CDR3 comprises 15 residues. CDR1 is SGHRS and CDR2 is YFSETQ in the germline V gene. CDR3 bases: TGTGCCAGCAGCTTAGGGCAGGGCTGGAACGGGGAGCTGTTTTTT. Translating gives CASSLGQGWNGELFF.

This chain uses TRBV20-1 with TRBJ2-2; D possibly uses TRBD1 or TRBD2 (6 bases each). This CDR3 contains 14 residues. Germline CDR1 reads DFQATT; CDR2 reads SNEGSKA (reference sequence). V shed 3 bases and J shed 7 bases, with 15 bases lying between them. The chain's CDR3 is CSASGWGAVGELFF. The DNA of the CDR3 is TGCAGTGCTAGTGGTTGGGGGGCAGTCGGGGAGCTGTTTTTT.

The chain links TRBV27 to TRBJ2-5, with a possible D match to TRBD1 (6 bases). CDR3 length equals 14 residues. The V and J ends lost 5 bases and 6 bases respectively, with 16 bases between them. Germline-derived CDR1 and CDR2 are MNHEY and SMNVEV (reference sequence). CDR3 nucleotides: TGTGCCAGCAGTAACGAACAGGGTTGGCAGACCCAGTACTTC. As protein: CASSNEQGWQTQYF.

This clonotype was seen more than once but under ten times. The rearrangement links TRBV5-6 to TRBJ2-5; D gene ambiguous. CDR3 size: 12 residues. From germline, CDR1 is SGHDT and CDR2 YYEEEE. V was clipped by 0 bases and J by 4 bases, with 4 bases between them. Written as DNA, the CDR3 is TGTGCCAGCAGCTTGGTCCTAGAGACCCAGTACTTC. Its translation: CASSLVLETQYF.

This chain uses TRBV6-2 or TRBV6-3 with TRBJ2-3; D unclear. Between the trimmed V and J ends, which lost 6 bases and 2 bases, there was a span of 9 bases. CDR3 size: 13 residues. Germline lookup yields CDR1 MNHEY and CDR2 SVGEGT. CDR3 sequence (DNA): TGTGCCAGCAGCCACGAGAACACAGATACGCAGTATTTT. Translation: CASSHENTDTQYF.

By share, this clonotype counts as medium-sized. The CDR3 reads CSVVDGGARETQYF. The CDR3, as DNA: TGCAGCGTTGTTGACGGGGGGGCCCGGGAGACCCAGTACTTC. This chain connects TRBV29-1 to TRBJ2-5; 8 bases are shared with TRBD2. The CDR3 runs to 14 residues. The V gene's germline CDR1 is SQVTM and CDR2 ANQGSEA. Unmatched junction bases numbered 9, after V lost 4 bases and J lost 5 bases. The variable domain in full, completed from reference TRBV29-1 and TRBJ2-5, reads SAVISQKPSRDICQRGTSLTIQCQVDSQVTMMFWYRQQPGQSLTLIATANQGSEATYESGFVIDKFPISRPNLTFSTLTVSNMSPEDSSIYLCSVVDGGARETQYFGPGTRLLVL.

The chain couples TRBV11-1 to TRBJ2-1, with 9 bases fitting TRBD1. The CDR3 contains 15 residues. The germline V gene encodes CDR1 SGHAT and CDR2 FQDESV (reference sequence). With 6 bases clipped from V and 2 bases from J, the junction kept 5 bases outside the gene matches. The CDR3 nucleotides are TGTGCCAGCAGTGCAGACAGGGGGGCCTACAATGAGCAGTTCTTC. Translation: CASSADRGAYNEQFF.

The rearrangement links TRBV19 to TRBJ2-3, with unresolved D. This CDR3 is built from 14 residues. V lost 4 bases and J lost 3, with 11 bases in between. Looked up from germline, CDR1 is LNHDA and CDR2 is SQIVND (reference sequence). The CDR3 coding sequence is TGTGCCAGTAGTACAGGCGCCGGGACAGATACGCAGTATTTT. It codes for CASSTGAGTDTQYF.

Note on this clonotype: A read error may account for a junction end that differs from germline. The J gene is TRBJ2-3, the V gene TRBV15; D gene unclear. In germline, CDR1 is LNHNV, CDR2 YYDKDF (reference sequence). The CDR3 covers 15 residues. The CDR3 region has the DNA TGTGCCGCCAGCAGAGGATTGCTTGTTGTCGATACGCAGTATTTT. As protein: CAASRGLLVVDTQYF.

The genes are TRBV6-1 and TRBJ2-7, with D maybe TRBD1 (6 bases). Trimming left V 5 bases short and J 6 bases short, with 17 bases between. This CDR3 has 14 amino acids. Germline V gene lookup returns CDR1 MNHNS and CDR2 SASEGT. CDR3 sequence: CASSYREMAGEQYF. DNA of the CDR3: TGTGCCAGCAGTTACAGGGAAATGGCCGGCGAGCAGTACTTC.

The rearrangement joins TRBV5-1 to TRBJ2-3; the D gene could be TRBD1 or TRBD2 (6 bases each). The CDR3 extends over 16 amino acids. Germline values: CDR1 SGHRS, CDR2 YFSETQ. The ends were cut back, 0 bases at V and 0 bases at J, with 11 bases in the middle. In nucleotides, the CDR3 is TGCGCCAGCAGCTTGGGGCAGGGGACTAGCACAGATACGCAGTATTTT. It yields the protein CASSLGQGTSTDTQYF.

This clonotype has only a few counts. This sequence joins TRBV27 and TRBJ2-2; 8 nucleotides agree with TRBD1. CDR1 and CDR2 (germline): MNHEY, SMNVEV (reference sequence). CDR3 length: 17 residues. V shed 5 bases and J 4 bases; nucleotides not matched to a gene: 12. This CDR3 is CASSILGQGLTTGELFF. CDR3 coding DNA: TGTGCCAGCAGTATCCTCGGACAGGGACTTACCACCGGGGAGCTGTTTTTT.

The chain couples TRBV6-2 or TRBV6-3 to TRBJ1-1; D ambiguous. Germline V gives CDR1 MNHEY, CDR2 SVGEGT. Trimming stripped 6 bases from V and 1 base from J, with 9 bases between. The CDR3 totals 13 residues. The CDR3 sequence: CASSDIGNTEAFF. The CDR3 region has the DNA TGTGCCAGCAGCGACATTGGGAACACTGAAGCTTTCTTT.

The table lists this clonotype with a few counts. V usage is TRBV6-2 or TRBV6-3 and J usage is TRBJ2-1; maybe TRBD2 (5 bases). Per germline, CDR1 MNHEY and CDR2 SVGEGT. V was pared by 11 bases and J by 0 bases, with 8 bases between. The CDR3 contains 12 residues. The CDR3 DNA follows: TGTGCCTCCGGAGGCTCCTACAATGAGCAGTTCTTC. This translates into CASGGSYNEQFF.

The chain is built from TRBV5-4 and TRBJ2-3, with 10 bases matching TRBD2. This CDR3 has 16 residues. Germline V gives CDR1 SGHNT, CDR2 YYREEE (reference sequence). Germline trimming cut 2 bases from V and 2 bases from J; bases unmatched to any gene: 5. The CDR3, as DNA: TGTGCCAGCAGCTTACCTCTAGCGGGAGCCACAGATACGCAGTATTTT. This encodes CASSLPLAGATDTQYF.

The rearrangement joins TRBV7-9 to TRBJ1-3; no reliable D call. The CDR3 consists of 13 residues. The germline V and J ends were trimmed by 2 bases and 7 bases, with 9 bases remaining between them. Germline V gene lookup returns CDR1 SEHNR and CDR2 FQNEAQ (reference sequence). DNA of the CDR3: TGTGCCAGCAGCTTAATAGCGGCGAACACCATATATTTT. Translation: CASSLIAANTIYF.

This clonotype turned up a few times. The chain couples TRBV30 to TRBJ2-6; possibly TRBD1 for D (6 bases). Germline V CDR1 and CDR2: GTSNPN, SVGIG (reference sequence). This CDR3 region has 15 residues. V dropped 4 bases and J dropped 0 bases, with 10 bases sitting between them. CDR3 nucleotides: TGTGCCTGGACCAGGGGCCCCTCTGGGGCCAACGTCCTGACTTTC. Its protein is CAWTRGPSGANVLTF.

The table lists this clonotype with a few counts. For the CDR3, the DNA is TGTGCCAGCAGTTTATCCGGGACTTGGGGCAATCAGCCCCAGCATTTT. Translating gives CASSLSGTWGNQPQHF. The V call is TRBV6-5, the J call TRBJ1-5; a possible D gene is TRBD1 (5 bases). Trimming pared 4 bases from V and 2 bases from J, leaving 15 bases between. The CDR3 spans 16 residues. Germline V gene lookup returns CDR1 MNHEY and CDR2 SVGAGI.

This clonotype was observed a handful of times. The rearrangement uses TRBV30 and TRBJ2-7, with D uncertain. This CDR3 comprises 12 residues. The V and J ends lost 1 base and 4 bases respectively, with 8 bases between them. The germline CDR1 and CDR2 sequences are GTSNPN and SVGIG (reference sequence). The CDR3 is CAWSELGYEQYF. Here the CDR3 DNA reads TGTGCCTGGAGTGAGTTAGGGTACGAGCAGTACTTC.

The CDR3 sequence: CASGQPNTEAFF. The CDR3 nucleotides are TGTGCCAGTGGTCAGCCGAACACTGAAGCTTTCTTT. The gene calls are TRBV19 and TRBJ1-1, with D unclear. The CDR3 is made up of 12 amino acids. V gave up 8 bases and J gave up 1 base, with 8 bases separating them. From germline, CDR1 is LNHDA and CDR2 SQIVND (reference sequence).